Listed below are T cell receptor beta chains from one sample, sequenced in a study of blood T cell repertoires in COVID-19. TCRdb's table, derived via immunoSEQ multiplex PCR, lists solely in-frame clones and lacks some. This sample has 20,000 or so clones, with around 86% found just once. Sequencing was carried out using peripheral blood. These receptors originate from a man aged 70 or older with acute or convalescent COVID-19. Both conserved end residues are part of each CDR3. A D gene is named only where the DNA matches it firmly. Clone size is stated in some rows and not others, as once, few, many or a class when expanded.

J,D,size,V,CDR3,DNA
TRBJ2-7,TRBD2,.,TRBV7-6,CASSFAGTSGTEQYF,TGTGCCAGCAGCTTCGCAGGGACTAGCGGGACAGAGCAGTACTTC
TRBJ2-1,.,.,TRBV4-3,CASSQASRAPYNEQFF,TGCGCCAGCAGCCAAGCTAGTCGAGCGCCCTACAATGAGCAGTTCTTC
TRBJ2-3,.,once,TRBV18,CASSLPTRPDTQYF,TGTGCCAGCTCACTTCCGACTCGTCCAGATACGCAGTATTTT
TRBJ2-2,TRBD1,.,TRBV28,CASSSPQGFAGELFF,TGTGCCAGCAGTTCACCACAGGGGTTCGCCGGGGAGCTGTTTTTT
TRBJ2-3,.,.,TRBV2,CASKYSNTDTQYF,TGTGCCAGCAAGTACAGCAACACAGATACGCAGTATTTT
TRBJ2-7,TRBD1,.,TRBV4-3,CASSQAGQGAHEQYF,TGCGCCAGCAGCCAAGCGGGACAGGGGGCCCACGAGCAGTACTTC
TRBJ2-7,TRBD2,medium-sized,TRBV27,CASSSIAGGGYEQYF,TGTGCCAGCAGTTCCATAGCGGGAGGGGGCTACGAGCAGTACTTC
TRBJ2-5,TRBD2,.,TRBV5-1,CASSQLAGGPGETQYF,TGCGCCAGCAGCCAACTAGCGGGAGGGCCGGGAGAGACCCAGTACTTC
TRBJ2-3,.,.,TRBV6-2/TRBV6-3,CASSYEARDTQYF,TGTGCCAGCAGTTACGAGGCCCGAGATACGCAGTATTTT
TRBJ1-3,.,.,TRBV6-5,CASSYKGAGNTIYF,TGTGCCAGCAGTTACAAGGGAGCTGGAAACACCATATATTTT
TRBJ2-2,.,.,TRBV19,CASSIGRRQARTNTGELFF,TGTGCCAGTAGTATAGGGAGGAGACAGGCCAGGACGAACACCGGGGAGCTGTTTTTT
TRBJ2-3,TRBD1,once,TRBV2,CASNLQGGTDTQYF,TGTGCCAGCAATCTCCAGGGGGGCACAGATACGCAGTATTTT
TRBJ1-1,TRBD1,once,TRBV19,CASSIGQGGEAFF,TGTGCCAGTAGTATCGGACAGGGAGGTGAAGCTTTCTTT
TRBJ2-3,.,.,TRBV5-1,CASSSPGTSSVNTQYF,TGCGCCAGCAGCTCTCCCGGGACATCCAGTGTGAATACGCAGTATTTT
TRBJ2-7,.,.,TRBV6-5,CASSRGGSYEQYF,TGTGCCAGCAGTAGGGGGGGGTCCTACGAGCAGTACTTC
TRBJ2-7,.,.,TRBV7-9,CASSFNYEQYF,TGTGCCAGCAGCTTCAACTACGAGCAGTACTTC
TRBJ2-2,.,.,TRBV12-3/TRBV12-4,CASSKTDTGELFF,TGTGCCAGCAGTAAAACAGACACCGGGGAGCTGTTTTTT
TRBJ2-3,TRBD2,once,TRBV5-8,CASSPGLAASTDTQYF,TGTGCCAGCAGCCCCGGACTAGCGGCTAGCACAGATACGCAGTATTTT
TRBJ2-2,.,.,TRBV5-4,CASSFQGPRTGELFF,TGTGCCAGCAGCTTCCAGGGTCCCAGAACCGGGGAGCTGTTTTTT
TRBJ1-4,TRBD1,.,TRBV2,CASTLVGTGVEKLFF,TGTGCCAGCACCCTGGTTGGGACAGGGGTCGAAAAACTGTTTTTT
TRBJ1-1,.,.,TRBV14,CASSQGRSTGEAFF,TGTGCCAGCAGCCAAGGGCGGTCGACAGGTGAAGCTTTCTTT
TRBJ1-1,.,.,TRBV7-3,CATKQDPYTEAFF,TGTGCCACCAAACAGGACCCATACACTGAAGCTTTCTTT
TRBJ2-1,.,.,TRBV28,CASSPRGGGVNEQFF,TGTGCCAGCAGTCCTCGAGGGGGTGGTGTCAATGAGCAGTTCTTC
TRBJ2-3,TRBD2,.,TRBV20-1,CRTQAGETQYF,TGCAGAACACAAGCGGGAGAGACGCAGTATTTT
TRBJ2-5,.,.,TRBV5-1,CASSLARSGQETQYF,TGCGCCAGCAGCTTGGCTCGTAGCGGCCAAGAGACCCAGTACTTC
TRBJ2-2,.,.,TRBV7-3,CASSRPPGGELFF,TGTGCCAGCAGCCGACCGCCCGGGGGGGAGCTGTTTTTT
TRBJ1-2,.,.,TRBV7-3,CASSRTGSEGYGYTF,TGTGCCAGCAGCCGAACCGGGTCCGAGGGCTATGGCTACACCTTC
TRBJ2-5,.,once,TRBV7-9,CASSPTPQETQYF,TGTGCCAGCAGCCCGACACCCCAAGAGACCCAGTACTTC
TRBJ2-1,TRBD1,.,TRBV14,CASSRLIPGQYNEQFF,TGTGCCAGCAGCCGTCTTATACCGGGACAGTACAATGAGCAGTTCTTC
TRBJ2-1,TRBD1,.,TRBV5-4,CASSRGQGDYNEQFF,TGTGCCAGCAGCCGGGGACAGGGAGACTACAATGAGCAGTTCTTC
TRBJ1-4,.,.,TRBV14,CASSQEPGASNEKLFF,TGTGCCAGCAGCCAAGAACCAGGGGCGTCTAATGAAAAACTGTTTTTT
TRBJ2-5,.,.,TRBV7-3,CASSLTATVTRETQYF,TGTGCCAGCAGCTTAACGGCGACAGTTACGAGAGAGACCCAGTACTTC
TRBJ2-3,.,few,TRBV10-2,CASSAISDTQYF,TGCGCCAGCAGTGCAATCAGTGATACGCAGTATTTT
TRBJ2-3,.,few,TRBV19,CASSISLNWDTQYF,TGTGCCAGTAGTATCTCCCTAAATTGGGATACGCAGTATTTT
TRBJ2-2,.,.,TRBV12-3/TRBV12-4,CASTKTSTGELFF,TGTGCCAGCACAAAAACCAGCACCGGGGAGCTGTTTTTT
TRBJ2-5,.,.,TRBV6-2/TRBV6-3,CASSYSGQSQETQYF,TGTGCCAGCAGTTACTCCGGACAGAGCCAGGAGACCCAGTACTTC
TRBJ2-7,.,.,TRBV28,CASSSRNEQYF,TGTGCCAGCAGTTCTAGGAACGAGCAGTACTTC
TRBJ2-3,TRBD2,.,TRBV18,CASSPMPGEGSTDTQYF,TGTGCCAGCTCACCTATGCCCGGGGAGGGGAGCACAGATACGCAGTATTTT
TRBJ1-4,.,.,TRBV19,CASRMTGSNEKLFF,TGTGCCAGTAGGATGACAGGTTCTAATGAAAAACTGTTTTTT
TRBJ2-7,TRBD2,.,TRBV11-1,CASSRGTSGSLVQYF,TGTGCCAGCAGCCGAGGGACTAGCGGGTCTTTAGTGCAGTACTTC
TRBJ1-5,.,.,TRBV18,CASSLRPTQGQPQHF,TGTGCCAGCTCTCTCCGACCGACACAGGGTCAGCCCCAGCATTTT
TRBJ1-2,.,.,TRBV5-6,CASGMPTDGYTF,TGTGCCAGCGGAATGCCGACTGATGGCTACACCTTC
TRBJ2-5,TRBD1,once,TRBV7-9,CASSPDRFETQYF,TGTGCCAGCAGCCCGGACAGGTTTGAGACCCAGTACTTC
TRBJ1-2,TRBD1,.,TRBV5-1,CASSTGQTNYGYTF,TGCGCCAGCAGCACGGGACAGACAAACTATGGCTACACCTTC
TRBJ2-1,TRBD2,.,TRBV2,CASSMTSGSNEQFF,TGTGCCAGCAGTATGACTAGCGGGAGTAATGAGCAGTTCTTC
TRBJ2-7,TRBD1,few,TRBV29-1,CSVDGTGPYEQYF,TGCAGCGTTGACGGGACAGGCCCCTACGAGCAGTACTTC
TRBJ1-2,TRBD1,.,TRBV18,CASSPPVGTGIYGYTF,TGTGCCAGCTCACCACCCGTTGGGACAGGGATCTATGGCTACACCTTC
TRBJ2-3,TRBD2,.,TRBV7-2,CASSSSGISTDTQYF,TGTGCCAGCAGCTCGAGCGGGATCAGCACAGATACGCAGTATTTT
TRBJ1-1,TRBD1,.,TRBV5-6,CASSLSGTGVPTEAFF,TGTGCCAGCAGCTTATCCGGGACAGGGGTTCCCACTGAAGCTTTCTTT
TRBJ2-5,.,.,TRBV6-2/TRBV6-3,CASSRLTGRYQETQYF,TGTGCCAGCAGTCGATTGACAGGCAGGTACCAAGAGACCCAGTACTTC
TRBJ1-1,.,.,TRBV27,CASSPLTGVRGNTEAFF,TGTGCCAGCAGTCCCCTGACGGGGGTCCGGGGGAACACTGAAGCTTTCTTT
TRBJ2-4,TRBD1,.,TRBV19,CASTTGVGNIQYF,TGTGCCTCAACGACAGGGGTGGGAAACATTCAGTACTTC
TRBJ2-7,.,.,TRBV9,CASSVGGSLYEQYF,TGTGCCAGCAGCGTAGGAGGGAGTCTCTACGAGCAGTACTTC
TRBJ2-1,.,.,TRBV18,CASSPYIASRSYNEQFF,TGTGCCAGCTCACCTTATATCGCTAGCAGATCCTACAATGAGCAGTTCTTC
TRBJ2-1,.,.,TRBV5-1,CASSFTGNNEQFF,TGCGCCAGCAGCTTTACAGGGAACAATGAGCAGTTCTTC
TRBJ2-5,.,once,TRBV11-1,CASSQTGLQETQYF,TGTGCCAGCAGTCAGACTGGCCTCCAAGAGACCCAGTACTTC
TRBJ2-1,TRBD2,.,TRBV19,CASSFEGRDNEQFF,TGTGCCAGTAGTTTTGAGGGGAGGGACAATGAGCAGTTCTTC
TRBJ2-5,TRBD2,.,TRBV28,CASRRTSGTSGETQYF,TGTGCCAGTAGGAGGACTAGCGGGACCTCGGGGGAGACCCAGTACTTC